This T cell receptor beta chain was documented in a study of blood T cell repertoires in COVID-19. The CDR3 has 16 amino acids. In germline, CDR1 is SGDLS, CDR2 YYNGEE. V lost 2 bases and J lost 2; bases outside the gene matches: 1. As handled by the study authors: Amplification from reference gene primers served as the basis for estimated nucleated cell counts. TCRdb's copy holds only in-frame clones and misses some; the assay was immunoSEQ multiplex PCR. For V, J and clone size, that table is used; D and trimming come from the DNA. The table records 300,000 to 350,000 clones, 80% to 90% of them present only once.

Sequencing was performed on peripheral blood. The chain links TRBV9 to TRBJ2-7; 16 bases fit TRBD2. The sequence came from a man aged 25 to 45 with active or convalescent COVID-19. Here the CDR3 DNA reads TGTGCCAGCAGCGTCGGGACTAGCGGGGGGGCCTACGAGCAGTACTTC. Protein sequence: CASSVGTSGGAYEQYF.